A selection of T cell receptor beta chains follows, all from one sample in a study of T cell responses to AZD1222 COVID-19 vaccine. Sequenced by immunoSEQ multiplex PCR; TCRdb stores in-frame clones only, minus some. The sample has around 80,000 clones, around nine tenths seen once. The starting material was peripheral blood, obtained on day 0 of AZD1222 vaccination. These receptor sequences come from an adult in good health. Both conserved end residues are part of each CDR3. D genes are given only for firm matches. A row's size may be missing; if present it is once, few, many or a size class.

>.|.|TRBJ1-5|TRBV28
TGTGCCAGCAGTTCCAGGGGCCATAGCAATCAGCCCCAGCATTTT
CASSSRGHSNQPQHF
>.|.|TRBJ1-2|TRBV9
TGTGCCAGCAGCGTAGGGACGGCTGGCAGGGACTATGGCTACACCTTC
CASSVGTAGRDYGYTF
>TRBD1|once|TRBJ1-2|TRBV12-3/TRBV12-4
TGTGCCAGCAGTCTGGGACAGGGGGTCGGCTACACCTTC
CASSLGQGVGYTF
>.|.|TRBJ1-5|TRBV29-1
TGCAGCGTTGAAGGGGCAACTTCGGGCGCTAGCAATCAGCCCCAGCATTTT
CSVEGATSGASNQPQHF
>TRBD2|once|TRBJ2-3|TRBV4-1
TGCGCCAGCAGCCAAGAAGCCCCGGGACTAGCGGGCCTCACAGATACGCAGTATTTT
CASSQEAPGLAGLTDTQYF
>.|.|TRBJ1-5|TRBV19
TGTGCCAGTAGTATAACGGTTAGCAATCAGCCCCAGCATTTT
CASSITVSNQPQHF
>TRBD1|.|TRBJ2-7|TRBV7-9
TGTGCCAGCAGCCCGGACAGGGTAGCCTACGAGCAGTACTTC
CASSPDRVAYEQYF
>TRBD1|once|TRBJ1-3|TRBV19
TGTGCCAGTAGTCCGACAGGGGCTGGAAACACCATATATTTT
CASSPTGAGNTIYF
>.|.|TRBJ1-1|TRBV6-5
TGTGCCAGCAGCAAAACCAGGGTCAGGACTGAAGCTTTCTTT
CASSKTRVRTEAFF
>TRBD1|.|TRBJ1-2|TRBV3-1/TRBV3-2
TGTGCCAGCAGCCAGGCCGATAGGGGACAGAGGGATGGCTACACCTTC
CASSQADRGQRDGYTF
>TRBD2|.|TRBJ2-3|TRBV6-5
TGTGCCAGCAGGGGAGCGGGAGGGGCAGATACGCAGTATTTT
CASRGAGGADTQYF
>.|.|TRBJ2-5|TRBV6-6
TGTGCCAGCAGTTGGGGGGGGGCAGAGACCCAGTACTTC
CASSWGGAETQYF
>TRBD1|.|TRBJ1-6|TRBV6-5
TGTGCCAGCAAATATAACAGGGGGGGGTCACCCCTCCACTTT
CASKYNRGGSPLHF
>.|.|TRBJ1-6|TRBV6-2/TRBV6-3
TGTGCCAGCAGTCGCGGGGATTCACCCCTCCACTTT
CASSRGDSPLHF
>TRBD1|.|TRBJ1-2|TRBV5-6
TGTGCCAGCAGCTCTCTCCGGGACAGGGGAGGGGAGCTCTATGGCTACACCTTC
CASSSLRDRGGELYGYTF
>.|.|TRBJ2-1|TRBV12-3/TRBV12-4
TGTGCCAGCAGTTTGACGGTTAGTCTTGAGCAGTTCTTC
CASSLTVSLEQFF
>TRBD2|.|TRBJ2-3|TRBV3-1/TRBV3-2
TGTGCCAGCAGCCAAGATCTGGGGGGGTTGTCCACAGATACGCAGTATTTT
CASSQDLGGLSTDTQYF
>.|few|TRBJ1-6|TRBV9
TGTGCCAGCAGCGTAGCTCAGGACGTGGGGCAGTCCACCCTCCACTTT
CASSVAQDVGQSTLHF
>TRBD1|.|TRBJ1-2|TRBV11-1
TGTGCCAGCAGCTCGGGACAGGGATATGGCTACACCTTC
CASSSGQGYGYTF
>.|.|TRBJ2-7|TRBV12-1
TGTGCCAGCAGCTTGTGGGACACGAGCTCCTACGAGCAGTACTTC
CASSLWDTSSYEQYF
>.|.|TRBJ2-7|TRBV7-6
TGTGCCAGCAGCCCCGGGCCTAACTACGAGCAGTACTTC
CASSPGPNYEQYF
>.|.|TRBJ2-7|TRBV6-6
TGTGCCAGCAGTTACGGAAGGGACGAGTACGAGCAGTACTTC
CASSYGRDEYEQYF
>.|.|TRBJ1-3|TRBV10-3
TGTGCCATCAGTGAATCTCCCTCCAGGGTGGACGGAAACACCATATATTTT
CAISESPSRVDGNTIYF
>TRBD1|.|TRBJ2-3|TRBV7-2
TGTGCCAGCAGCCGTCGCTCCGGGACAGGGTCGGATACGCAGTATTTT
CASSRRSGTGSDTQYF
>TRBD1|.|TRBJ1-2|TRBV28
TGTGCCAGCAGGGGGACAGGGGAAGAATATGGCTACACCTTC
CASRGTGEEYGYTF
>.|.|TRBJ1-1|TRBV4-2
TGTGCCAGCAGCCAAGCGGGATCAGGGGCGCGCACTGAAGCTTTCTTT
CASSQAGSGARTEAFF
>.|.|TRBJ1-2|TRBV6-5
TGTGCCAGCAGGGACCGGGCTAACTATGGCTACACCTTC
CASRDRANYGYTF
>.|.|TRBJ2-1|TRBV28
TGTGCCAGCAGGCAGCAGGTGAGCTCCTACAATGAGCAGTTCTTC
CASRQQVSSYNEQFF
>TRBD2|.|TRBJ2-1|TRBV6-6
TGTGCCAGCAGTCTACTAGTGCTAGCGGGGGGTGGTGAGCAGTTCTTC
CASSLLVLAGGGEQFF
>TRBD1|.|TRBJ1-5|TRBV30
TGTGCCTGGGACAGGGGAATCTATAGCAATCAGCCCCAGCATTTT
CAWDRGIYSNQPQHF
>TRBD2|.|TRBJ2-2|TRBV11-2
TGTGCCAGCAACCCCCCGTTCCGTAGCGGGGGGGCCGGGGAGCTGTTTTTT
CASNPPFRSGGAGELFF
>.|.|TRBJ1-5|TRBV9
TGTGCCAGCAGCGTCGGCACCTCAGTTCAGCCCCAGCATTTT
CASSVGTSVQPQHF
>TRBD1|.|TRBJ2-5|TRBV19
TGTGCCAGTAGTACCCCCGGACAGGGAATGAGGGGGGAGACCCAGTACTTC
CASSTPGQGMRGETQYF
>TRBD2|.|TRBJ2-7|TRBV7-2
TGTGCCAGCAGCTGGCGGGGGGGCACCTACGAGCAGTACTTC
CASSWRGGTYEQYF
>TRBD2|.|TRBJ2-7|TRBV7-8
TGTGCCAGCAGCTTAGGGAGGACTAGCGGGGGTCGATACGAGCAGTACTTC
CASSLGRTSGGRYEQYF
>.|.|TRBJ2-7|TRBV10-3
TGTGCCATCTGCAGGGAAAGAGGAAGCGAGCAGTACTTC
CAICRERGSEQYF
>.|.|TRBJ2-3|TRBV7-2
TGTGCCAGCAGCTTAGCGGGGGTTGGCACAGATACGCAGTATTTT
CASSLAGVGTDTQYF
>TRBD1|.|TRBJ1-5|TRBV6-6
TGTGCCAGCAGTTCCGGACAGGGTTTCAATCAGCCCCAGCATTTT
CASSSGQGFNQPQHF
>.|.|TRBJ2-3|TRBV5-1
TGCGCCAGCAGCTTGGTCGCGGTTATCACAGATACGCAGTATTTT
CASSLVAVITDTQYF
>TRBD1|.|TRBJ2-2|TRBV28
TGTGCCAGCAGTTTACTGGCAGGGGGTTTCGCCGGGGAGCTGTTTTTT
CASSLLAGGFAGELFF
>TRBD1|once|TRBJ2-1|TRBV11-2
TGTGCCAGCAGCTACGGACAGGGGGGGTTTTACAATGAGCAGTTCTTC
CASSYGQGGFYNEQFF
>TRBD1|.|TRBJ1-5|TRBV5-6
TGTGCCAGCAGCTGGGGACAGCAGAATCAGCCCCAGCATTTT
CASSWGQQNQPQHF
>TRBD1|.|TRBJ1-5|TRBV4-3
TGCGCCAGCAGCCAGCTCGAGCCGGGACAGGGAGTACCGAATCAGCCCCAGCATTTT
CASSQLEPGQGVPNQPQHF
>TRBD1|.|TRBJ1-6|TRBV18
TGTGCCAGCTCATTCCGGGACAGGGGACAAAATTCACCCCTCCACTTT
CASSFRDRGQNSPLHF
>.|.|TRBJ2-7|TRBV25-1
TGTGCCAGCAGTGATTGGAAGGGCGGGCCAGGGAGGGAGCAGTACTTC
CASSDWKGGPGREQYF
>TRBD1|.|TRBJ1-2|TRBV3-1/TRBV3-2
TGTGCCAGCAGCCATACCGGGACAGGGGGCGGTGGCTACACCTTC
CASSHTGTGGGGYTF